A selection of T cell receptor beta chains follows, all from one sample in a study of T-cell memory formation after mild COVID-19. TCRdb re-called the 5' RACE reads with MiXCR, one entry per CDR3 protein. Seen here are hundreds of thousands of distinct CDR3 sequences, roughly 21% observed once, and the top ten hold under 8.5%. The sample taken for sequencing was PBMCs or a T cell subset sorted from them (not recorded which). The receptors here all came from an adult woman who had mild COVID-19 (a few samples of this study predate the infection). Cell type and time point are not known. CDR3s include the opening cysteine and the closing phenylalanine or tryptophan. D genes are given only for firm matches. A clone size is listed for some rows: how often the clone was seen (once, few, many), or a class if it is expanded.

few	TRBD2	TRBJ2-1	TRBV11-2	CASSGGVNNEQFF	TGTGCCAGCAGCGGGGGGGTAAACAATGAGCAGTTCTTC
few	TRBD2	TRBJ2-3	TRBV6-5	CASSYSSGTSGSADTQYF	TGTGCCAGCAGTTACTCTTCCGGGACTAGCGGGAGTGCCGATACGCAGTATTTT
few	TRBD2	TRBJ2-1	TRBV7-9	CASSLGAGAPGEQFF	TGTGCCAGCAGCTTAGGGGCGGGAGCCCCGGGTGAGCAGTTCTTC
-	-	TRBJ2-7	TRBV7-6	CASSAPGPKGEQYF	TGTGCCAGCAGCGCCCCAGGGCCCAAAGGCGAGCAGTACTTC
-	TRBD1	TRBJ2-7	TRBV2	CASSEVFIGTGVYEQYF	TGTGCCAGCAGTGAGGTGTTTATTGGGACAGGGGTTTACGAGCAGTACTTC
few	-	TRBJ2-7	TRBV12-3/TRBV12-4	CASSLGESRTAVSAGQYF	TGTGCCAGCAGTTTGGGGGAAAGTCGGACAGCCGTTTCGGCCGGGCAGTACTTC
few	TRBD2	TRBJ2-1	TRBV4-3	CASSHRLAGDFNEQFF	TGCGCCAGCAGCCATCGACTAGCGGGAGATTTCAATGAGCAGTTCTTC
few	-	TRBJ2-1	TRBV7-7	CASSPDSGLNEQFF	TGTGCTAGCAGCCCAGACTCGGGGCTCAATGAGCAGTTCTTC
many	TRBD2	TRBJ2-1	TRBV5-1	CASNPGGVVNEQFF	TGCGCCAGCAACCCTGGGGGGGTAGTCAATGAGCAGTTCTTC
few	TRBD2	TRBJ2-1	TRBV27	CASSFSGVTRDYSFF	TGTGCCAGCAGTTTTAGTGGTGTAACCCGGGACTATTCGTTCTTC
-	TRBD1	TRBJ1-3	TRBV29-1	CSARKGTGSGNTIYF	TGCAGCGCCCGTAAGGGGACAGGCTCTGGAAACACCATATATTTT
few	-	TRBJ2-7	TRBV10-3	CAITPARTQTGYEQYF	TGTGCCATCACCCCGGCCCGGACCCAGACCGGCTACGAGCAGTACTTC
-	-	TRBJ1-6	TRBV4-2	CASSQETAGGNSPLHF	TGTGCCAGCAGCCAAGAAACAGCTGGAGGTAATTCACCCCTCCACTTT
few	TRBD2	TRBJ2-5	TRBV20-1	CSARQAGGGETQYF	TGCAGTGCTAGGCAAGCGGGGGGAGGAGAGACCCAGTACTTC
-	TRBD1	TRBJ2-1	TRBV7-8	CASSSGLKGQIFRDQFF	TGTGCCAGCAGCTCCGGACTTAAGGGACAGATATTCCGAGATCAGTTCTTC
-	TRBD1	TRBJ2-7	TRBV18	CASSREGQGTGEQYF	TGTGCCAGCTCACGGGAGGGACAGGGTACGGGTGAGCAGTACTTC
few	TRBD2	TRBJ2-5	TRBV29-1	CSVVLAGSAGETQYF	TGCAGCGTTGTTCTAGCGGGTTCCGCGGGGGAGACCCAGTACTTC
-	TRBD2	TRBJ2-3	TRBV20-1	CSARDWGLAPSDTQYF	TGCAGTGCTAGAGATTGGGGACTAGCGCCTTCCGATACGCAGTATTTT
-	-	TRBJ1-1	TRBV19	CASRRSGTSEGAFF	TGTGCCAGTAGAAGATCCGGGACATCGGAGGGAGCTTTCTTT
-	-	TRBJ2-1	TRBV20-1	CSARGVGNEQFF	TGCAGTGCTAGAGGCGTCGGTAATGAGCAGTTCTTC
-	-	TRBJ1-6	TRBV3-1	CASSLGNLPLHF	TGTGCCAGCAGCCTAGGGAATCTACCCCTCCACTTT